This T cell receptor beta chain stems from a study of T-cell memory formation after mild COVID-19. V dropped 0 bases and J dropped 0 bases, with 14 bases sitting between them. The CDR3 is 17 amino acids. Germline V gene sequence: CDR1 MNHNY, CDR2 SVGAGI (reference sequence). One entry per CDR3 protein, called by TCRdb with MiXCR from the 5' RACE reads. The profile shows roughly 410,000 distinct CDR3 sequences, approximately 25% of them singletons. Material for sequencing was PBMCs or a T cell subset sorted from them (not recorded which). This receptor was taken from an adult woman who had mild COVID-19 (a few samples of this study predate the infection). Cell type and time point are not known. V and J are TRBV6-6 and TRBJ1-1; D uncertain. CDR3 nucleotide sequence: TGTGCCAGCAGTTACTCGACAATCGGCTCCATGAACACTGAAGCTTTCTTT. This codes for CASSYSTIGSMNTEAFF.